Only a few counts were recorded for the clone carrying this TCR beta chain. Its target is unknown. These data are taken from a study of blood T cells in healthy people across ages. Overall study results and limits: It was held that diversity estimates obtained from one million T cells represented underestimates. A strong correlation between TCR beta diversity and naive T cell percentage was seen. Long-lived and aged donors differed, with more naive CD4+ cells and higher diversity in the long-lived.

Combining a sample-barcoded 5' primer with a J-beta primer mix, a second PCR ran for roughly 6 to 12 cycles. A template-switch adaptor containing 12 random nucleotides labeled each cDNA molecule. A single record per CDR3 protein comes from TCRdb applying MiXCR to the 5' RACE reads. The sample shows about 1.8 million distinct CDR3 sequences, around half of them seen only once. CDR3 size: 15 residues. Trimming took 0 bases from V and 4 from J; bases not matched to a gene: 2. Germline V CDR1 and CDR2: MNHEY, SVGAGI. The source is a woman in her forties in good health. Sequenced sample: blood. The chain carries TRBV6-5 and TRBJ2-3; 9 bases match TRBD1. In DNA, the CDR3 is TGTGCCAGCAGTTACTCGGGACAGGGAGCAGATACGCAGTATTTT. Residues: CASSYSGQGADTQYF.